This is a list of T cell receptor beta chains from one sample in a study of T cells in Graves' hyperthyroidism and ophthalmopathy. Via MiXCR, TCRdb re-called the multiplex PCR reads, giving one row per CDR3 protein. The top ten clones hold less than 40% of a sample with around 720,000 distinct CDR3 sequences, roughly a third of them seen once. The specimen sequenced was blood. These receptors came from a woman aged 40 to 50 with Graves' hyperthyroidism. CDR3s include the opening cysteine and the closing phenylalanine or tryptophan. Each record gives: clone size, V gene, D gene, J gene, CDR3 DNA, CDR3 protein. The D gene is left open where the match is weak. Where a row states a size, it is once, few, many or the class of an expanded clone; other rows omit it.

>few|TRBV7-2|TRBD1|TRBJ1-1
TGTGCCAGCAGCCACGGACAGGACTCTGAAGCTTTCTTT
CASSHGQDSEAFF
>-|TRBV12-3/TRBV12-4|-|TRBJ1-1
TGTGCCAGCAGTTTAGGGGGTCCGGCTGAAGCTTTCTTT
CASSLGGPAEAFF
>-|TRBV7-8|-|TRBJ2-3
TGTGCCAGCAGCTATCGAAACACAGATACGCGGTATTTT
CASSYRNTDTRYF
>many|TRBV10-3|-|TRBJ2-6
TGTGCCATCAGTGTTAAAGCCCTTGGGGCCAACGTCCTGACTTTC
CAISVKALGANVLTF
>many|TRBV20-1|TRBD2|TRBJ2-5
TGCAGTGCTAGAGATCCTACGGGGGGTGGGGAGACCCAGTACTTC
CSARDPTGGGETQYF
>-|TRBV5-6|TRBD1|TRBJ1-5
TGTGCCAGCAGCTCATTCGGGACAGCAAGGGCAGGCAATCAGCCCCAGCATTTT
CASSSFGTARAGNQPQHF
>-|TRBV2|TRBD2|TRBJ2-5
TGTGCTAGCCGTATCCTAGCGGGGTTAGAGACCCAGTACTTC
CASRILAGLETQYF
>-|TRBV19|-|TRBJ2-3
TGTGCCAGTAAGCAGACAGTAACAGATACGCAGTATTTT
CASKQTVTDTQYF
>-|TRBV5-1|TRBD1|TRBJ2-7
TGCGCCAGCAGCCCCAGGACAGGGGCAGGCTACGAGCAGTACTTC
CASSPRTGAGYEQYF
>-|TRBV11-2|-|TRBJ2-7
TGTGCCAGCAGCCAGATGCGGGGGCCAGGACGCGGCTCCTACGAGCAGTACTTC
CASSQMRGPGRGSYEQYF
>-|TRBV18|-|TRBJ2-7
TGTGCCAGCTCCAGTTTCGAGAACGAGCAGTACTTC
CASSSFENEQYF
>-|TRBV5-1|TRBD1|TRBJ1-6
TGCGCCTCCTTTCCAGGGGGCGATTCACCCCTCCACTTT
CASFPGGDSPLHF
>-|TRBV12-3/TRBV12-4|-|TRBJ1-1
TGTGCCAGCAGTTTTTTTGGTACTGCACGGAACACTGAAGCTTTCTTT
CASSFFGTARNTEAFF
>-|TRBV7-9|-|TRBJ2-3
TGTGCCAGCAGCTTAAATGACTTCACAGATACGCAGTATTTT
CASSLNDFTDTQYF
>-|TRBV19|-|TRBJ2-5
TGTGCCAGTACCGCCGGTTCCGGGGCTCAGTACCAAGAGACCCAGTACTTC
CASTAGSGAQYQETQYF
>-|TRBV10-3|-|TRBJ2-2
TGTGCCATCAGTGTCGGGGGGCTGTTTTTT
CAISVGGLFF
>many|TRBV24-1|-|TRBJ2-2
TGTGCCACCAGTGTACGGGCGGTTGGCGGGGAGCTGTTTTTT
CATSVRAVGGELFF
>-|TRBV7-9|-|TRBJ1-5
TGTGCCAGCAGCCCCGGGGGTAGGCCCCAGCATTTT
CASSPGGRPQHF
>many|TRBV25-1|-|TRBJ1-1
TGTGCCAGCACCACCGGGAGGACTGAAGCTTTCTTT
CASTTGRTEAFF
>-|TRBV7-8|-|TRBJ2-5
TGTGCCAGCAGACCTGGACAGCTACAAGAGACCCAGTACTTC
CASRPGQLQETQYF
>few|TRBV28|-|TRBJ2-7
TGTGCCAGCATCGAGGACGGCTACTACGAGCAGTACTTC
CASIEDGYYEQYF
>many|TRBV19|TRBD1|TRBJ2-7
TGTGCCAGTGCGGGACAGGGGGTCGGCGAGCAGTACTTC
CASAGQGVGEQYF
>-|TRBV7-9|TRBD1|TRBJ1-1
TGTGCCAGCAGCCGAGAAGAACAGGGGGCGCACACTGAAGCTTTCTTT
CASSREEQGAHTEAFF
>few|TRBV12-3/TRBV12-4|TRBD1|TRBJ2-2
TGTGCCAGCAGAGACAGGGGCTCGAACACCGGGGAGCTGTTTTTT
CASRDRGSNTGELFF
>few|TRBV5-1|-|TRBJ1-1
TGCGCCAGCAGCTTGAAGGATCTTAACACTGAAGCTTTCTTT
CASSLKDLNTEAFF
>many|TRBV7-2|-|TRBJ1-1
TGTGCCAGCAGCTTAGCCCCTCAGTCTGAAGCTTTCTTT
CASSLAPQSEAFF
>-|TRBV5-1|-|TRBJ1-1
TGCGCCAGCAGCTTGGCAGGGGCCGGTAGTGGTGAAGCTTTCTTT
CASSLAGAGSGEAFF
>-|TRBV2|-|TRBJ1-5
TGTGCCAGCAGTGAAGAGAGGGGAAGCAATCAGCCCCAGCATTTT
CASSEERGSNQPQHF
>-|TRBV20-1|-|TRBJ2-5
TGCAGTGCTGGATCCAGACTAGATCGAGAGACCCAGTACTTC
CSAGSRLDRETQYF
>few|TRBV6-5|TRBD1|TRBJ2-5
TGTGCCAGCAGTTACATGGGACAGGGAGCCGAGACCCAGTACTTC
CASSYMGQGAETQYF
>few|TRBV6-5|-|TRBJ2-7
TGTGCCAGCAGGCGAGCGACTCTAACCTACGAGCAGTACTTC
CASRRATLTYEQYF
>-|TRBV11-2|-|TRBJ2-5
TGTGCCAGCAGCTTAGTATCAGGGACGAGAGAGACCCAGTACTTC
CASSLVSGTRETQYF
>few|TRBV12-5|-|TRBJ1-2
TGTGCTAGTGGTTTGGACGGGGGCAAGTACTATGGCTACACCTTC
CASGLDGGKYYGYTF
>-|TRBV7-2|TRBD1|TRBJ1-4
TGTGCCAGCAGCCCGACAGGGCTTAATGAAAAAATGTTTTTT
CASSPTGLNEKMFF
>many|TRBV7-2|TRBD1|TRBJ2-7
TGTGCCAGCAGCGATCCGGGACAGCCCTACGAGCAGTACTTC
CASSDPGQPYEQYF
>-|TRBV15|-|TRBJ1-2
TGTGCCACCAGCTCCAGGTTCGGCTACGGTGGCTACACCTTC
CATSSRFGYGGYTF
>-|TRBV7-2|-|TRBJ1-1
TGTGCCAGCAGCCTCAAGGGGGACATCCTCTCGGAGAAAGCTTTCTTT
CASSLKGDILSEKAFF
>many|TRBV2|-|TRBJ2-2
TGTGCCAGCACCCACCCCGGGCGGAACACCGGGGAGCTGTTTTTT
CASTHPGRNTGELFF
>many|TRBV10-3|-|TRBJ1-6
TGTGCCATCAGTGAGGGAGATTCACCCCTCCACTTT
CAISEGDSPLHF
>many|TRBV12-3/TRBV12-4|-|TRBJ1-2
TGTGCCAGCAGTTCCTCAGGGGTGGCGGGCTACACCTTC
CASSSSGVAGYTF
>many|TRBV7-8|-|TRBJ2-6
TGTGCCAGCAGCTTAGGGGGAGAGGCTGGGGCCAACGTCCTGACTTTC
CASSLGGEAGANVLTF
>-|TRBV10-3|-|TRBJ2-2
TGTGCCATCAGTGAGAAAGTGGACAGTTTAGTGGGGGAGCTGTTTTTT
CAISEKVDSLVGELFF